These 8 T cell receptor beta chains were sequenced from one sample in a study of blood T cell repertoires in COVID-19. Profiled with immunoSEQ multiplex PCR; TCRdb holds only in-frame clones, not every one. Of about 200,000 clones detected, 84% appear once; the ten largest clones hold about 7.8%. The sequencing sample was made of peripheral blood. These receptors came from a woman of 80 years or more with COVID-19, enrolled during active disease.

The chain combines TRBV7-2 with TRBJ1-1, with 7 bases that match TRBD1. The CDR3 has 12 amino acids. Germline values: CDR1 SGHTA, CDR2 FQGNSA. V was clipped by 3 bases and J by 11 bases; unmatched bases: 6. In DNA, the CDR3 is TGTGCCAGCAGCTTGGCGACAGGGCAGGCTTTCTTT. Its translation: CASSLATGQAFF.

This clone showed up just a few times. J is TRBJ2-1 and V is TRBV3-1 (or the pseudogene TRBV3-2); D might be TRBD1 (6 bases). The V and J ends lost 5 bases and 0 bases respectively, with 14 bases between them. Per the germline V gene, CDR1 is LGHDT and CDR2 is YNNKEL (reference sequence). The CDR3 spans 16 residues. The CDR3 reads CASSFGQLSSYNEQFF. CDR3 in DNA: TGTGCCAGCAGCTTCGGACAGTTGAGCTCCTACAATGAGCAGTTCTTC.

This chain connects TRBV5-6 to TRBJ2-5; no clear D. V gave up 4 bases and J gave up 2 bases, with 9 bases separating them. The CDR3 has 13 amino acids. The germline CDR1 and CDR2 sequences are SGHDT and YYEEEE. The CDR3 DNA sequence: TGTGCCAGCAGCCCCGGGTCGCAAGAGACCCAGTACTTC. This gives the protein CASSPGSQETQYF.

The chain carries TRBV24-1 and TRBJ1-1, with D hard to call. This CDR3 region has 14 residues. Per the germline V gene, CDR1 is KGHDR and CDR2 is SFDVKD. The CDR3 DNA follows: TGTGCTTATAGTGGGTTTCCACGGGTCACTGAAGCTTTCTTT. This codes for CAYSGFPRVTEAFF.

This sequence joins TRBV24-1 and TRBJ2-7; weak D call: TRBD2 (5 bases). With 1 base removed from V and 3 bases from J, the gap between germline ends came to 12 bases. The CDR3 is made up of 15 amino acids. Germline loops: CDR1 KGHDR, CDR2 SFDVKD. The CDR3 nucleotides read TGTGCCACCAGTGATTTTGGAAGGAGCGGCTACGAGCAGTACTTC. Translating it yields CATSDFGRSGYEQYF.

The DNA for the CDR3 is TGTGCCAGCAGCCCCGACAGTAATTCACCCCTCCACTTT. Translating gives CASSPDSNSPLHF. This sequence joins TRBV3-1 (or the pseudogene TRBV3-2) and TRBJ1-6, with a tentative D call TRBD1 (5 bases). CDR1 and CDR2 (germline): LGHDT, YNNKEL (reference sequence). The CDR3 sequence is 13 residues long. Trimming pared 4 bases from V and 6 bases from J, leaving 7 bases between.

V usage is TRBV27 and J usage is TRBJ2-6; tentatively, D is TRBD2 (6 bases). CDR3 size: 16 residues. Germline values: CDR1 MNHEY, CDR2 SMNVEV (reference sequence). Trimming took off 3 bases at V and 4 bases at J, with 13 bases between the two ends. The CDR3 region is CASSFSGGGGANVLTF. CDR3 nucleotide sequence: TGTGCCAGCAGTTTCTCCGGGGGAGGCGGGGCCAACGTCCTGACTTTC.

CDR3 residues: CATSDLLDTQYF. The CDR3 DNA sequence: TGTGCCACCAGTGATTTGCTTGATACGCAGTATTTT. The rearrangement links TRBV24-1 to TRBJ2-3; D call uncertain. The V and J ends lost 0 bases and 6 bases respectively, with 3 bases between them. CDR3 length equals 12 residues. The germline V gene encodes CDR1 KGHDR and CDR2 SFDVKD.